This TCR beta chain was profiled in a study of cytomegalovirus exposure and HLA in healthy donors. PCR involved 60 Vbeta and 13 Jbeta primers. TCRdb keeps only in-frame clones here, not all; method: immunoSEQ multiplex PCR. The table shows around 110,000 clones, with over 65% occurring only once. As to this clone: The antigen remains unidentified.

This CDR3 comprises 15 residues. The germline CDR1 and CDR2 sequences are SGHTS and YDEGEE. Trimming took off 1 base at V and 1 base at J, with 8 bases between the two ends. Study outcomes and limitations: With DRB1 most and HLA-C fewest, TCR association rates differed between HLA loci in a later analysis.

The sample comprised PBMCs. This clonotype was obtained from a woman in her thirties or forties in good health and CMV-seropositive. This chain links TRBV5-8 with TRBJ2-2; D might be TRBD2 (6 bases). The CDR3 DNA sequence: TGTGCCAGCAGCTTGTGGGGGGAGAACACCGGGGAGCTGTTTTTT. Its translation: CASSLWGENTGELFF.